These 20 T cell receptor beta chains came from one sample sequenced in a study of blood T cell repertoires in COVID-19. Generated by immunoSEQ multiplex PCR, the TCRdb table keeps only in-frame clones and is missing some. The profile shows almost 300,000 clones, more than 85% of them singletons. Specimen: peripheral blood. The receptors were gathered from a man between 65 and 85 years old with acute or convalescent COVID-19.

J is TRBJ2-1 and V is TRBV30, with 7 bases that match TRBD2. CDR3 length: 13 amino acids. Germline CDR1 is GTSNPN and CDR2 is SVGIG (reference sequence). After removal of 3 bases from V and 9 bases from J, the junction contained 8 bases not matched to a gene. The DNA for the CDR3 is TGTGCCTGGAGCCTGCGGGAGTGGGGTGAGCAGTTCTTC. This gives the protein CAWSLREWGEQFF.

This clone was seen a single time. The chain carries TRBV5-4 and TRBJ1-2; 7 bases agree with TRBD1. CDR1 is SGHNT and CDR2 is YYREEE in the germline V gene (reference sequence). The CDR3 is 18 residues long. J gave up 6 bases and V 0 bases, and 17 bases lay outside the gene matches. The CDR3: CASSLAHSVRQGGNGYTF. The CDR3 nucleotides read TGTGCCAGCAGCTTGGCCCATTCCGTTAGACAGGGAGGAAATGGCTACACCTTC.

The rearrangement joins TRBV6-2 or TRBV6-3 to TRBJ2-1, with 13 bases matching TRBD2. With V trimmed by 0 bases and J by 0 bases, 2 bases remained unmatched. The CDR3 runs to 18 residues. Per germline, CDR1 MNHEY and CDR2 SVGEGT. The CDR3 nucleotides are TGTGCCAGCAGTTACTCGACTAGCGGGGGGTCCTCCTACAATGAGCAGTTCTTC. It is translated as CASSYSTSGGSSYNEQFF.

The genes are TRBV29-1 and TRBJ1-1, with D tentatively TRBD1 (5 bases). The CDR3 is 15 amino acids. CDR1 is SQVTM and CDR2 is ANQGSEA in the germline V gene. V dropped 6 bases and J dropped 1 base, with 18 bases sitting between them. The CDR3 is CSVKPQTGENTEAFF. CDR3 DNA: TGCAGCGTGAAACCCCAAACGGGGGAGAACACTGAAGCTTTCTTT.

V and J are TRBV7-6 and TRBJ2-5; the D gene is possibly TRBD2 (7 bases). The CDR3 covers 15 residues. V lost 1 base to trimming and J lost 4 bases, with 13 bases between them. Germline V gene data show CDR1 as SGHVS and CDR2 as FNYEAQ. The CDR3 DNA sequence: TGTGCCAGCAGCTTAGATTGGGGGGGCGGAGAGACCCAGTACTTC. This codes for CASSLDWGGGETQYF. Variable domain in full (rest from reference TRBV7-6 and TRBJ2-5): GAGVSQSPRYKVTKRGQDVALRCDPISGHVSLYWYRQALGQGPEFLTYFNYEAQQDKSGLPNDRFSAERPEGSISTLTIQRTEQRDSAMYRCASSLDWGGGETQYFGPGTRLLVL.

The count of this clone is one. The chain is built from TRBV6-2 or TRBV6-3 and TRBJ1-5; D is perhaps TRBD1 (6 bases). Between the trimmed V and J ends, which lost 5 bases and 2 bases, there was a span of 16 bases. CDR1 and CDR2 (germline): MNHEY, SVGEGT. This CDR3 spans 16 amino acids. The CDR3 spells CASSQPTGPGNQPQHF. In DNA form, the CDR3 reads TGTGCCAGCAGTCAACCGACAGGACCGGGCAATCAGCCCCAGCATTTT.

This clone was picked up one time. This chain connects TRBV6-2 or TRBV6-3 to TRBJ2-1, with 8 bases identical to TRBD1. This CDR3 is built from 16 residues. V trimming: 2 bases; J trimming: 7 bases; junction bases outside the gene matches: 10. Germline V lookup: CDR1 MNHEY, CDR2 SVGEGT. CDR3 region: CASSYPGTGLRNEQFF. The CDR3 DNA sequence: TGTGCCAGCAGTTACCCCGGGACAGGCTTAAGGAATGAGCAGTTCTTC.

The rearrangement joins TRBV2 to TRBJ2-3; 9 nucleotides agree with TRBD1. CDR3 size: 14 residues. Per the germline V gene, CDR1 is SNHLY and CDR2 is FYNNEI. Unmatched junction bases numbered 7, after V lost 7 bases and J lost 5 bases. The CDR3 is CASTAGTGKDTQYF. The CDR3 region has the DNA TGTGCCAGCACCGCCGGGACAGGGAAAGATACGCAGTATTTT. Drawing the rest from reference TRBV2 and TRBJ2-3, the complete variable domain is EPEVTQTPSHQVTQMGQEVILRCVPISNHLYFYWYRQILGQKVEFLVSFYNNEISEKSEIFDDQFSVERPDGSNFTLKIRSTKLEDSAMYFCASTAGTGKDTQYFGPGTRLTVL.

V usage is TRBV7-2 and J usage is TRBJ2-5, with TRBD2 as a possible D gene (6 bases). CDR1 is SGHTA, CDR2 FQGNSA, per germline. CDR3 length: 19 amino acids. The ends were cut back, 0 bases at V and 5 bases at J, with 25 bases in the middle. The CDR3: CASSLARFFTSSYMETQYF. The CDR3 bases are TGTGCCAGCAGCTTAGCTCGTTTTTTCACTAGCAGTTACATGGAGACCCAGTACTTC.

The V call is TRBV10-3, the J call TRBJ2-7; tentatively, D is TRBD1 (6 bases). This CDR3 region has 16 residues. Per the germline V gene, CDR1 is ENHRY and CDR2 is SYGVKD. V shed 4 bases and J shed 0 bases, with 16 bases lying between them. The CDR3 DNA sequence: TGTGCCATCAGTGGGGGCAGGGGTCAGTACTCCTACGAGCAGTACTTC. Its translation: CAISGGRGQYSYEQYF.

This clone was seen once. CDR3 in amino acids: CASSQSPGDNEQYF. Here the CDR3 DNA reads TGTGCCAGCAGCCAATCTCCAGGGGACAACGAGCAGTACTTC. The chain has TRBV3-1 (or the pseudogene TRBV3-2) and TRBJ2-7, with D perhaps matching TRBD1 (6 bases). Germline V gene data show CDR1 as LGHDT and CDR2 as YNNKEL (reference sequence). The CDR3 sequence is 14 residues long. The germline V and J ends were trimmed by 2 bases and 5 bases, with 13 bases remaining between them.

This chain links TRBV11-3 with TRBJ2-3; no clear D gene. This CDR3 is built from 13 residues. Trimming shortened V by 2 bases and J by 7 bases, and 10 bases separated the two germline ends. Germline V gene data show CDR1 as SGHNT and CDR2 as YENEEA. CDR3: CASSLSLSHTQYF. The CDR3 DNA follows: TGTGCCAGCAGCTTATCCCTCTCCCATACGCAGTATTTT.

The table lists this clone with a few counts. The chain employs TRBV28 and TRBJ1-1; D possibly corresponds to TRBD1 (5 bases). Trimming shortened V by 10 bases and J by 0 bases, and 15 bases separated the two germline ends. The CDR3 spans 14 residues. CDR1 and CDR2 from the germline V gene are MDHEN and SYDVKM. CDR3 coding DNA: TGTGCCACCAATGGAGACAGCCTGAACACTGAAGCTTTCTTT. Its translation: CATNGDSLNTEAFF.

The rearrangement joins TRBV19 to TRBJ2-6; maybe TRBD1 (6 bases). The germline gives CDR1 LNHDA, CDR2 SQIVND (reference sequence). The CDR3 consists of 19 residues. Trimming stripped 4 bases from V and 2 bases from J, with 21 bases between. The CDR3 sequence: CASSNRAGVSSAGANVLTF. CDR3 coding DNA: TGTGCCAGTAGTAATCGGGCAGGGGTCTCAAGCGCTGGGGCCAACGTCCTGACTTTC.

V is TRBV5-1 and J is TRBJ1-5; possibly TRBD1 for D (5 bases). V shed 9 bases and J shed 0 bases, with 31 bases lying between them. Looked up from germline, CDR1 is SGHRS and CDR2 is YFSETQ. This CDR3 is built from 20 residues. The CDR3 bases are TGCGCCAACAAATACTTCATCCGCGGGACGGGAGATTATAGCAATCAGCCCCAGCATTTT. It specifies CANKYFIRGTGDYSNQPQHF.

This clone was counted only a few times. The rearrangement links TRBV27 to TRBJ1-6; a possible D gene is TRBD1 (6 bases). The germline CDR1 and CDR2 sequences are MNHEY and SMNVEV (reference sequence). V lost 5 bases and J lost 6, with 11 bases in between. This CDR3 spans 14 amino acids. Here the CDR3 reads CASSIRQVNSPLHF. The CDR3 nucleotides read TGTGCCAGCAGTATAAGACAGGTTAATTCACCCCTCCACTTT.

This chain uses TRBV19 with TRBJ1-5, with 9 bases that match TRBD1. Germline trimming cut 6 bases from V and 11 bases from J; bases unmatched to any gene: 5. This CDR3 region has 12 residues. Germline loops: CDR1 LNHDA, CDR2 SQIVND (reference sequence). The DNA for the CDR3 is TGTGCCAGTAGCCAACAGGGGGCCTCCCAGCATTTT. Its translation is CASSQQGASQHF.

The V call is TRBV9, the J call TRBJ2-5; maybe TRBD2 (5 bases). Germline assignment: CDR1 SGDLS and CDR2 YYNGEE. Between the trimmed V and J ends, which lost 4 bases and 2 bases, there was a span of 12 bases. The CDR3 is 14 residues long. The CDR3 nucleotides are TGTGCCAGCAGCTTGTTGGACTTTCAAGAGACCCAGTACTTC. Its translation is CASSLLDFQETQYF.

The chain is built from TRBV4-3 and TRBJ2-2; D gene uncertain. There are 16 residues in the CDR3. Trimming stripped 0 bases from V and 0 bases from J, with 8 bases between. Germline V lookup: CDR1 LGHNA, CDR2 YSLEER. CDR3 in amino acids: CASSQESLSNTGELFF. The DNA of the CDR3 is TGCGCCAGCAGCCAAGAATCGCTATCGAACACCGGGGAGCTGTTTTTT.

The chain links TRBV4-3 to TRBJ1-6; a weak D match, TRBD1 (6 bases). V was pared by 0 bases and J by 7 bases, with 22 bases between. This CDR3 spans 19 amino acids. Germline CDR1 reads LGHNA; CDR2 reads YSLEER. Here the CDR3 DNA reads TGCGCCAGCAGCCAAGATCCCCCCAGGGGCCCCAGACGGAATTCACCCCTCCACTTT. Protein product: CASSQDPPRGPRRNSPLHF.